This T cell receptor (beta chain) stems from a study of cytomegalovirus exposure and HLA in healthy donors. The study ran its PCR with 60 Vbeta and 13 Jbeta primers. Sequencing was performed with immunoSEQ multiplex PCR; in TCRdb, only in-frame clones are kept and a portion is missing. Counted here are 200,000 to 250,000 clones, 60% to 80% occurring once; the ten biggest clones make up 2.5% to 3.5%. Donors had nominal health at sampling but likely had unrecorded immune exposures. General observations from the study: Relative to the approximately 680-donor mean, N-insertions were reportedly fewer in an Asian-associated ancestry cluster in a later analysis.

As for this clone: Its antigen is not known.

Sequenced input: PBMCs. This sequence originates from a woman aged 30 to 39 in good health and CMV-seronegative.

CDR3 coding DNA: TGTGCCAGCAGTTACGGAGGGGCGGAGGGGATATACGAGCAGTACTTC. As protein: CASSYGGAEGIYEQYF. The chain has TRBV6-6 and TRBJ2-7; possibly TRBD2 for D (6 bases). CDR1 and CDR2 (germline): MNHNY, SVGAGI (reference sequence). The V end lost 2 bases, the J end lost 4 bases, and 18 bases lay between the germline ends. The CDR3 sequence is 16 residues long.